One T cell receptor (beta chain) is described in this entry. The method was immunoSEQ multiplex PCR; TCRdb's version includes in-frame clones alone and lacks a portion of them. The profile covers approximately 160,000 clones, with just over 90% appearing a single time and roughly 3.1% taken by the ten largest. The data belong to a study of T cell responses to AZD1222 COVID-19 vaccine. This CDR3 is built from 14 residues. V was pared by 0 bases and J by 7 bases, with 12 bases between. Germline CDR1 reads MNHEY; CDR2 reads SVGEGT. The V gene is TRBV6-2 or TRBV6-3, the J gene TRBJ1-1; no clear D. This sample comprised peripheral blood, obtained on day 0 of AZD1222 vaccination. This TCR was recovered from an adult in good health. This CDR3 is CASSYSFERDEAFF. The CDR3 nucleotides read TGTGCCAGCAGTTACTCCTTCGAACGGGATGAAGCTTTCTTT.